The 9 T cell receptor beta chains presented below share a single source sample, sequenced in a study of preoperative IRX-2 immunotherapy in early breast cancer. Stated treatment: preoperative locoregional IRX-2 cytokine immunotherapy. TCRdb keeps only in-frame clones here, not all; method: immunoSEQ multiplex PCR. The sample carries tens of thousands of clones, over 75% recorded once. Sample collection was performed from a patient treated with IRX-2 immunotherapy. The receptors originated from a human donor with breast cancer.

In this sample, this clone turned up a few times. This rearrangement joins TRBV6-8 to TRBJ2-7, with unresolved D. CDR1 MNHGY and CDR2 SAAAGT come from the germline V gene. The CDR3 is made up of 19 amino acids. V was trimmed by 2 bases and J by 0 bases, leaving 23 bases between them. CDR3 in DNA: TGTGCCAGCAGTTACCCTCACCAACCCCGACACTTCAGCTCCTACGAGCAGTACTTC. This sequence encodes CASSYPHQPRHFSSYEQYF.

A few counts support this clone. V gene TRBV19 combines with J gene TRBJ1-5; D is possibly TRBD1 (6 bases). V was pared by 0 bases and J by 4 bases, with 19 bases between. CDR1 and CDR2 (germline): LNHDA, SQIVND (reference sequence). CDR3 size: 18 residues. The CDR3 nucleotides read TGTGCCAGTAGTATAGACCCGACCCGCGGACAGAGGAATCAGCCCCAGCATTTT. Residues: CASSIDPTRGQRNQPQHF.

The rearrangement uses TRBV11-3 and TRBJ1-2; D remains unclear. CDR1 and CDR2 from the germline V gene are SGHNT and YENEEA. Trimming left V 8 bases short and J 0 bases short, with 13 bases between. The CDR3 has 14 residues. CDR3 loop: CASGKRISNYGYTF. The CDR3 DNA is TGTGCCAGCGGCAAGAGGATCTCTAACTATGGCTACACCTTC.

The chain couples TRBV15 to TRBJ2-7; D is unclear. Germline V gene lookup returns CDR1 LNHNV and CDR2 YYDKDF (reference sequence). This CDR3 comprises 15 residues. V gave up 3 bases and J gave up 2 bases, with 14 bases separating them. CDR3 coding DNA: TGTGCCACCAGCAGGGACCCACAAGGGACCTACGAGCAGTACTTC. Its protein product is CATSRDPQGTYEQYF.

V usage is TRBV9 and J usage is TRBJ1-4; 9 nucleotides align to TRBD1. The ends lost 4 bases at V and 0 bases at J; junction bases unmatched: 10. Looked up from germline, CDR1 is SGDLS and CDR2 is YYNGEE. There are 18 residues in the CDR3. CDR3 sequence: CASSPQGALFATNEKLFF. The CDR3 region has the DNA TGTGCCAGCAGCCCACAGGGGGCCTTATTCGCAACTAATGAAAAACTGTTTTTT.

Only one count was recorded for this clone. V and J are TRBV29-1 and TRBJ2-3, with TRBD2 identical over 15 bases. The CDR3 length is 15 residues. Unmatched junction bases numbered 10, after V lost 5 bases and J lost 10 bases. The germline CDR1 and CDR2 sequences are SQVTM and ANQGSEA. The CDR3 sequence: CSVQGLAGGRVPQYF. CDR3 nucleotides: TGCAGCGTTCAAGGACTAGCGGGAGGGAGGGTTCCGCAGTATTTT.

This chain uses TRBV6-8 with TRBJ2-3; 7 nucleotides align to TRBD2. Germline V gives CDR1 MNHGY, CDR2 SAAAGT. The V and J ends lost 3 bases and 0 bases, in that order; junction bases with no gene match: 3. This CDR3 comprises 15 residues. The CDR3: CASSYFSGSTDTQYF. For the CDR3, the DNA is TGTGCCAGCAGTTATTTTAGCGGGAGCACAGATACGCAGTATTTT.

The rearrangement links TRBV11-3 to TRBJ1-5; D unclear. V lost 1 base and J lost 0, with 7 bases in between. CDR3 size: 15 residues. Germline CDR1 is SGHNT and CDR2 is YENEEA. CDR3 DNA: TGTGCCAGCAGCTTAGGAGGGAATAGCAATCAGCCCCAGCATTTT. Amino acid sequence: CASSLGGNSNQPQHF.

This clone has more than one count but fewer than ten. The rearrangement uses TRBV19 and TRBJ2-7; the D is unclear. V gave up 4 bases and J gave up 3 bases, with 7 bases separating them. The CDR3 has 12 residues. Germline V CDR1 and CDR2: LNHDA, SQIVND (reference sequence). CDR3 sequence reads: CASSTYGYEQYF. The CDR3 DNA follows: TGTGCCAGTAGTACCTATGGCTACGAGCAGTACTTC.